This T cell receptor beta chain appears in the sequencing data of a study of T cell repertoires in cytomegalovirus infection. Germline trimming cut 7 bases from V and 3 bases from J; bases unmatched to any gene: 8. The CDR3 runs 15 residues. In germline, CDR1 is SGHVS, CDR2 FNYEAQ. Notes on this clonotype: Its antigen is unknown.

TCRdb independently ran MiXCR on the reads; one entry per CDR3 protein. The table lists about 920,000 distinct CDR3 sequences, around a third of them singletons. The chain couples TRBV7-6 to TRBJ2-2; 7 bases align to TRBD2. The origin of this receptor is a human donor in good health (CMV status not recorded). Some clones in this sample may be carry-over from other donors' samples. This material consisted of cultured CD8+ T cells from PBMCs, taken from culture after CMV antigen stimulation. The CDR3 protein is CASTLSGRDTGELFF. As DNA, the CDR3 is TGTGCCAGCACCCTCTCAGGGAGGGACACCGGGGAGCTGTTTTTT.